The 21 T cell receptor beta chains given below trace back to one sample, sequenced in a study of blood T cell repertoires in COVID-19 (dated by TCRdb to 2020 to 2021). Libraries came from the immunoSEQ multiplex PCR assay. The table comes from immuneACCESS by way of TCRdb, which keeps in-frame sequences with V and J called. Part of the clones is missing from these tables; in studies checked, under half for an unresolved V gene and the rest for unknown reasons. This sample is represented by roughly 140,000 clones; around four fifths of them were singletons. The ten largest clonotypes hold less than 5% of the sample. What was sequenced was peripheral blood. These receptors were collected from a woman older than 75 with acute or convalescent COVID-19.

This clone has a handful of counts. V usage is TRBV6-4 and J usage is TRBJ2-7; 9 bases are shared with TRBD2. The V segment lost 7 bases and the J segment 0 bases; nucleotides outside the gene matches: 13. The CDR3 contains 17 residues. Germline CDR1 MRHNA, CDR2 SNTAGT. In nucleotides, the CDR3 is TGTGCCAGCACTATGAGCGGGAGGCCTGAAAGCTCCTACGAGCAGTACTTC. Translated: CASTMSGRPESSYEQYF.

The V gene is TRBV7-2, the J gene TRBJ2-2; 8 bases fit TRBD1. From germline, CDR1 is SGHTA and CDR2 FQGNSA. Trimming cost V 4 bases and J 0 bases; bases outside gene matches: 1. This CDR3 has 15 residues. The CDR3 loop is CASSWGQANTGELFF. The CDR3 DNA reads as TGTGCCAGCAGCTGGGGACAGGCGAACACCGGGGAGCTGTTTTTT.

The chain carries TRBV30 and TRBJ2-1; no clear D. This CDR3 is 15 amino acids long. Trimming left V 3 bases short and J 7 bases short, with 19 bases between. Germline loops: CDR1 GTSNPN, CDR2 SVGIG (reference sequence). For the CDR3, the DNA is TGTGCCTGGAGCGGAATAAATAGAGGTGGGAATGAGCAGTTCTTC. Encoded protein: CAWSGINRGGNEQFF.

The rearrangement uses TRBV19 and TRBJ2-4; a weak D match, TRBD2 (6 bases). This CDR3 contains 14 residues. CDR1 LNHDA and CDR2 SQIVND come from the germline V gene (reference sequence). V lost 11 bases to trimming and J lost 0 bases, with 14 bases between them. The CDR3 DNA sequence: TGTGCCGCGTCAGTCGGGGGAGCCAAAAACATTCAGTACTTC. Translated: CAASVGGAKNIQYF.

The CDR3 loop reads CASSDSLGGADTQYF. The CDR3 region has the DNA TGTGCCAGCAGTGACTCCCTCGGGGGGGCGGATACGCAGTATTTT. This chain joins TRBV6-4 and TRBJ2-3, with 8 bases aligning to TRBD2. The CDR3 has 15 residues. The germline V gene has CDR1 MRHNA and CDR2 SNTAGT. With V trimmed by 0 bases and J by 6 bases, 5 bases remained unmatched.

This clone appeared a single time. J is TRBJ1-1 and V is TRBV19; D is unresolved. The CDR3 consists of 16 residues. Trimming left V 5 bases short and J 3 bases short, with 19 bases between. CDR1 is LNHDA, CDR2 SQIVND, per germline (reference sequence). The CDR3 bases are TGTGCCAGTAGTCAATTCGGTAGGGAGTGGGACACTGAAGCTTTCTTT. This translates into CASSQFGREWDTEAFF.

This clone has only a few counts. V gene TRBV18 combines with J gene TRBJ1-2; D is possibly TRBD1 (5 bases). V shed 5 bases and J shed 7 bases, with 23 bases lying between them. The CDR3 is made up of 16 amino acids. The germline V gene encodes CDR1 KGHSH and CDR2 LQKENI. The CDR3: CASSRIPQGGSVGYTF. CDR3 coding DNA: TGTGCCAGCTCAAGGATCCCGCAGGGAGGCTCGGTTGGCTACACCTTC.

V and J are TRBV5-4 and TRBJ2-3, with D possibly being TRBD2 (5 bases). Trimming left V 2 bases short and J 0 bases short, with 13 bases between. The germline V gene has CDR1 SGHNT and CDR2 YYREEE (reference sequence). The CDR3 runs 16 residues. CDR3 protein: CASSFPLGGSTDTQYF. DNA of the CDR3: TGTGCCAGCAGCTTCCCCCTGGGCGGGAGCACAGATACGCAGTATTTT. The complete variable domain, with remaining parts taken from reference TRBV5-4 and TRBJ2-3, reads ETGVTQSPTHLIKTRGQQVTLRCSSQSGHNTVSWYQQALGQGPQFIFQYYREEENGRGNFPPRFSGLQFPNYSSELNVNALELDDSALYLCASSFPLGGSTDTQYFGPGTRLTVL.

The rearrangement uses TRBV6-6 and TRBJ2-1, with TRBD2 as a possible D gene (6 bases). The V end lost 5 bases, the J end lost 0 bases, and 17 bases lay between the germline ends. Germline CDR1 and CDR2: MNHNY and SVGAGI (reference sequence). The CDR3 is 17 residues long. CDR3 amino acids: CASSQLIAGSSYNEQFF. CDR3 DNA sequence: TGTGCCAGCAGTCAACTAATCGCGGGGAGCTCCTACAATGAGCAGTTCTTC.

The rearrangement uses TRBV28 and TRBJ1-2, with D tentatively TRBD1 (6 bases). The CDR3 consists of 17 residues. The V gene's germline CDR1 is MDHEN and CDR2 SYDVKM. The V gene lost 8 bases and the J gene lost 3 bases, with 25 bases spanning the gap. The CDR3 is CASVPQGQWQGYYGYTF. The CDR3 coding sequence is TGTGCCAGCGTCCCGCAGGGGCAATGGCAGGGGTACTATGGCTACACCTTC.

The chain has TRBV5-1 and TRBJ1-4; TRBD1 is a possible D gene (6 bases). The CDR3 is 15 residues long. V lost 0 bases, J lost 6 bases, and 12 bases lay in between. Per germline, CDR1 SGHRS and CDR2 YFSETQ. DNA of the CDR3: TGCGCCAGCAGCTTGGATGGCAGGGGAGATGAAAAACTGTTTTTT. Amino acids: CASSLDGRGDEKLFF.

V usage is TRBV27 and J usage is TRBJ1-6; weak D call: TRBD1 (5 bases). Germline loops: CDR1 MNHEY, CDR2 SMNVEV (reference sequence). This CDR3 contains 14 residues. The V gene lost 8 bases and the J gene lost 7 bases, with 15 bases spanning the gap. This CDR3 is CASGFRGWNSPLHF. CDR3 sequence (DNA): TGTGCCAGCGGGTTTCGGGGGTGGAATTCACCCCTCCACTTT.

The rearrangement links TRBV11-2 to TRBJ2-2; 15 bases match TRBD2. V lost 7 bases, J lost 0 bases, and 6 bases stayed unmatched. Germline CDR1 reads SGHAT; CDR2 reads FQNNGV. The CDR3 totals 18 residues. The CDR3 loop reads CASTPGTSGGTNTGELFF. The CDR3 DNA follows: TGTGCCAGCACCCCCGGGACTAGCGGGGGGACGAACACCGGGGAGCTGTTTTTT.

The chain uses TRBV7-9 and TRBJ1-6, with D tentatively TRBD1 (6 bases). V was trimmed by 3 bases and J by 9 bases, leaving 12 bases between them. The CDR3 covers 14 residues. Germline values: CDR1 SEHNR, CDR2 FQNEAQ (reference sequence). CDR3 sequence reads: CASSFQAGVSPLHF. CDR3 nucleotide sequence: TGTGCCAGCAGCTTTCAGGCAGGGGTTTCACCCCTCCACTTT.

This chain links TRBV15 with TRBJ2-1, with D unclear. This CDR3 comprises 15 residues. V dropped 2 bases and J dropped 1 base, with 9 bases sitting between them. Per germline, CDR1 LNHNV and CDR2 YYDKDF (reference sequence). CDR3 DNA: TGTGCCACCAGCAGAACAGAAGTTTCCTACAATGAGCAGTTCTTC. Protein: CATSRTEVSYNEQFF.

The chain couples TRBV20-1 to TRBJ2-5; 8 bases fit TRBD2. V trimming: 3 bases; J trimming: 3 bases; junction bases outside the gene matches: 9. The CDR3 sequence is 15 residues long. Germline V gives CDR1 DFQATT, CDR2 SNEGSKA (reference sequence). The CDR3 DNA reads as TGCAGTGCTAGTAGAAGCGGGAGTACCGAAGAGACCCAGTACTTC. Amino acid sequence: CSASRSGSTEETQYF.

The V gene is TRBV6-5, the J gene TRBJ2-7; possible D gene TRBD2, 7 bases. The CDR3 is 15 amino acids. Looked up from germline, CDR1 is MNHEY and CDR2 is SVGAGI. Trimming removed 6 bases from V and 6 bases from J, with 21 bases in between. The CDR3 is CASSQTRGGGSEQYF. As DNA, the CDR3 is TGTGCCAGCAGCCAGACGAGGGGGGGTGGCAGCGAGCAGTACTTC.

This chain uses TRBV21-1 with TRBJ1-1; the listed D gene, TRBD1, was not tested against the DNA. TRBV21-1 is a known pseudogene. This CDR3 has 16 amino acids. CDR3 DNA: TGTGCCAGCAGCAACACTACAGGGACAGTGAACACTGAAGCTTTCTTT. Encoded protein: CASSNTTGTVNTEAFF.

V is TRBV13 and J is TRBJ2-1; 8 bases fit TRBD2. The CDR3 has 15 residues. CDR1 and CDR2 (germline): PRHDT, FYEKMQ (reference sequence). V dropped 2 bases and J dropped 6; count of bases not matched to a gene: 6. Here the CDR3 reads CASSLKAGAPNEQFF. The CDR3 DNA reads as TGTGCCAGCAGCTTAAAAGCGGGAGCCCCCAATGAGCAGTTCTTC.

The V gene is TRBV5-1, the J gene TRBJ2-7; 7 bases line up with TRBD2. CDR3 length: 14 residues. Unmatched junction bases numbered 7, after V lost 4 bases and J lost 3 bases. Germline lookup yields CDR1 SGHRS and CDR2 YFSETQ. CDR3 in amino acids: CASSRTGTNYEQYF. CDR3 DNA: TGCGCCAGCAGCCGAACCGGGACTAACTACGAGCAGTACTTC. Full variable domain (missing parts from reference TRBV5-1 and TRBJ2-7): KAGVTQTPRYLIKTRGQQVTLSCSPISGHRSVSWYQQTPGQGLQFLFEYFSETQRNKGNFPGRFSGRQFSNSRSEMNVSTLELGDSALYLCASSRTGTNYEQYFGPGTRLTVT.

V gene TRBV13 combines with J gene TRBJ2-5; 8 bases are shared with TRBD2. Germline CDR1 PRHDT, CDR2 FYEKMQ (reference sequence). V lost 5 bases to trimming and J lost 5 bases; unmatched junction nucleotides: 13. This CDR3 contains 16 residues. The CDR3 nucleotides read TGTGCCAGCAGCCCCCCTCGGGAGCGGGAGAGGGAGACCCAGTACTTC. It specifies CASSPPRERERETQYF.